A selection of T cell receptor beta chains follows, all from one sample in a study of beta chain features in type 1 diabetes. Profiling relied on immunoSEQ multiplex PCR, and the TCRdb table lists in-frame clones only, not all of them. The sample gives some 410,000 clones, about 15% of which show up once; roughly 0.035% is in the top ten. Material for sequencing was naive CD4+ T cells from blood. The receptor source for this set is a young man in good health. The CDR3 runs from the conserved cysteine through the conserved F or W. D genes are given only for firm matches. The size field is filled for only some rows; it gives once, few, many or a size class.

J gene	CDR3 length	V gene	clone size	D gene	CDR3 DNA	CDR3 protein
TRBJ2-7	12	TRBV6-6	-	-	TGTGCCAGCACGAGCGGACACTACGAGCAGTACTTC	CASTSGHYEQYF
TRBJ2-7	16	TRBV4-3	-	-	TGCGCCAGCAGCCAAGTCTTGGCGCCCGCGCCCTACGAGCAGTACTTC	CASSQVLAPAPYEQYF
TRBJ2-1	16	TRBV11-1	few	TRBD1	TGTGCCAGCAGCCCACTGAGGGACAGGGTTGGCAATGAGCAGTTCTTC	CASSPLRDRVGNEQFF
TRBJ2-5	16	TRBV28	-	TRBD2	TGTGCCAGCAGCGAGTCTAGCGGGGGGGCCAGAGAGACCCAGTACTTC	CASSESSGGARETQYF
TRBJ1-2	12	TRBV6-5	-	-	TGTGCCAGCATCCACGCAGGTCCGGGCTACACCTTC	CASIHAGPGYTF
TRBJ1-4	15	TRBV10-3	few	-	TGTGCCATCAGTGATGTGGCAGGGGCGGGCGAAAAACTGTTTTTT	CAISDVAGAGEKLFF
TRBJ1-5	12	TRBV7-9	-	-	TGTGCCAGCAGCTTAGGGGATCAGCCCCAGCATTTT	CASSLGDQPQHF
TRBJ2-2	15	TRBV9	-	TRBD1	TGTGCCAGCAGCGTGTGGGGACAGTCCGCCGGGGAGCTGTTTTTT	CASSVWGQSAGELFF
TRBJ2-2	14	TRBV27	-	-	TGTGCCAGCAGGACGGTAGCGAACACCGGGGAGCTGTTTTTT	CASRTVANTGELFF
TRBJ2-7	15	TRBV4-3	-	-	TGCGCCAGCAGCCTCCGTTGGCGGGGCTCCTACGAGCAGTACTTC	CASSLRWRGSYEQYF
TRBJ2-3	10	TRBV6-5	-	-	TGTGCCACAGGGCGCGATACGCAGTATTTT	CATGRDTQYF
TRBJ1-5	13	TRBV30	few	-	TGTGCCTGGAGTGTTCAGGGGACCCAGCCCCAGCATTTT	CAWSVQGTQPQHF
TRBJ1-1	14	TRBV7-2	-	-	TGTGCCAGCAGCTTGGCTGGGGTTTCCACTGAAGCTTTCTTT	CASSLAGVSTEAFF
TRBJ2-4	16	TRBV7-8	-	-	TGTGCCAGCAGCTTAGGGTTTGAGGGGTCCAAAAACATTCAGTACTTC	CASSLGFEGSKNIQYF
TRBJ2-7	12	TRBV6-1	-	TRBD2	TGTTCTAGCGGGGGGCACACCTACGAGCAGTACTTC	CSSGGHTYEQYF
TRBJ2-3	17	TRBV30	few	TRBD2	TGTGCCTGGAGTGCCAGGCGGACTAGCGGGATTGCAGATACGCAGTATTTT	CAWSARRTSGIADTQYF
TRBJ2-3	13	TRBV11-1	-	-	TGTGCCAGCAGCTTTGTCAGCCCGGATACGCAGTATTTT	CASSFVSPDTQYF
TRBJ2-7	17	TRBV5-1	few	-	TGCGCCAGCAGCTTGGTCTGGGGGGACCACCGACCCTACGAGCAGTACTTC	CASSLVWGDHRPYEQYF
TRBJ2-7	14	TRBV18	-	TRBD1	TGTGCCAGCTCACCGTCGACAGGGGGATACGAGCAGTACTTC	CASSPSTGGYEQYF
TRBJ1-6	13	TRBV9	-	TRBD1	TGTGCCAGCAGCGTGGGGGACAGGGGACCCCTCCACTTT	CASSVGDRGPLHF
TRBJ1-1	21	TRBV30	few	-	TGTGCCTGGAGTGTAGGGCACCCTGGCGTGGCGGCGATATTCATGAACACTGAAGCTTTCTTT	CAWSVGHPGVAAIFMNTEAFF
TRBJ2-5	13	TRBV7-9	many	-	TGTGCCAGCAGCTACGCCCTGCAAGAGACCCAGTACTTC	CASSYALQETQYF
TRBJ1-2	14	TRBV5-1	few	TRBD1	TGCGCCAGCAGCGCGGGACAGTTCGACTATGGCTACACCTTC	CASSAGQFDYGYTF
TRBJ2-2	17	TRBV5-4	few	TRBD2	TGTGCCAGCAGCCCGCGAGAGGGGGGACTAGCCGGAGGGGAGCTGTTTTTT	CASSPREGGLAGGELFF
TRBJ2-2	12	TRBV6-5	-	-	TGTGCCAGCAGTCGGGGTACCGGGGAGCTGTTTTTT	CASSRGTGELFF
TRBJ2-5	13	TRBV11-3	few	-	TGTGCCAGCAGCACGGGACCGCCAGAGACCCAGTACTTC	CASSTGPPETQYF
TRBJ1-1	14	TRBV29-1	few	TRBD1	TGCAGCGTCACAGGGGGGACAGGGGGCACTGAAGCTTTCTTT	CSVTGGTGGTEAFF
TRBJ2-5	14	TRBV29-1	-	-	TGCAGCGGTGTCCCTCTGACAGGGAGGGAGACCCAGTACTTC	CSGVPLTGRETQYF
TRBJ2-7	15	TRBV7-2	-	TRBD1	TGTGCCAGCAGGAGACAGGGTGGAACTTCGTACGAGCAGTACTTC	CASRRQGGTSYEQYF
TRBJ2-3	14	TRBV10-3	few	TRBD2	TGTGCCATCACCGAGAGCGGGACCACAGATACGCAGTATTTT	CAITESGTTDTQYF
TRBJ2-1	12	TRBV5-1	-	-	TGCGCCAGCAGCAAGACCAACAATGAGCAGTTCTTC	CASSKTNNEQFF
TRBJ2-5	17	TRBV15	-	-	TGTGCCACCAGCAGAAGAGGCCTGGCGGTCCACGTGGAGACCCAGTACTTC	CATSRRGLAVHVETQYF